A single sample is the source of the 16 T cell receptor beta chains below, sequenced in a study of identifying expanded T cells in peripheral blood. The table came from immunoSEQ multiplex PCR; TCRdb's copy has only in-frame clones and leaves some out. The sample has some 75,000 clones, around 90% seen once. Source material: blood. These receptors were collected from a person between 18 and 69 years old in good health.

This rearrangement joins TRBV7-8 to TRBJ2-1; TRBD1 might be the D (6 bases). Per the germline V gene, CDR1 is SGHVS and CDR2 is FQNEAQ. Trimming removed 5 bases at V and 7 bases at J, with 18 bases between. This CDR3 is built from 15 residues. In nucleotides, the CDR3 is TGTGCCAGCAGCCTAAGTGGGCAGGGGTTTAATGAGCAGTTCTTC. Translated: CASSLSGQGFNEQFF.

This clone was seen once. The chain recombines TRBV19 with TRBJ1-4; D not certain. The V gene's germline CDR1 is LNHDA and CDR2 SQIVND (reference sequence). The CDR3 runs 13 residues. The V end was cut by 3 bases, the J end by 7 bases, with 9 bases between. The CDR3 coding sequence is TGTGCCAGTAGTATTCCCCCCTCTGAAAAACTGTTTTTT. This encodes CASSIPPSEKLFF.

The chain joins TRBV19 to TRBJ2-7; possible D gene TRBD1, 5 bases. Germline V gene data show CDR1 as LNHDA and CDR2 as SQIVND (reference sequence). This CDR3 is built from 14 residues. V was pared by 4 bases and J by 3 bases, with 13 bases between. This CDR3 is CASSTSDSNYEQYF. Here the CDR3 DNA reads TGTGCCAGTAGTACCTCAGACAGCAACTACGAGCAGTACTTC.

The gene calls are TRBV10-3 and TRBJ2-5, with 8 nucleotides matching TRBD1. After removal of 0 bases from V and 2 bases from J, the junction contained 2 bases not matched to a gene. The V gene's germline CDR1 is ENHRY and CDR2 SYGVKD. The CDR3 is made up of 15 amino acids. CDR3: CAISESHRGQETQYF. CDR3 DNA: TGTGCCATCAGTGAGTCCCACAGGGGGCAAGAGACCCAGTACTTC.

The chain has TRBV6-5 and TRBJ2-3; 8 bases fit TRBD1. The CDR3 is 15 amino acids. The V segment lost 2 bases and the J segment 2 bases; nucleotides outside the gene matches: 3. Germline lookup yields CDR1 MNHEY and CDR2 SVGAGI. The CDR3 sequence: CASSYATGVTDTQYF. In DNA form, the CDR3 reads TGTGCCAGCAGTTACGCGACAGGGGTCACAGATACGCAGTATTTT.

The J gene is TRBJ2-2, the V gene TRBV5-1; D not resolved. CDR1 is SGHRS and CDR2 is YFSETQ in the germline V gene. There are 14 residues in the CDR3. V was shortened by 0 bases and J by 5 bases, with 8 bases between the two germline ends. The CDR3 DNA reads as TGCGCCAGCAGCTTGGTCGCCTTTACCGGGGAGCTGTTTTTT. Amino acid sequence: CASSLVAFTGELFF.

This chain uses TRBV19 with TRBJ2-5; 7 positions match TRBD2. The V gene's germline CDR1 is LNHDA and CDR2 SQIVND (reference sequence). The V gene end was trimmed by 5 bases and the J gene end by 3 bases; junction bases not matched to a gene: 3. CDR3 length: 13 residues. This chain's CDR3 is CASSLSGEETQYF. The CDR3 DNA follows: TGTGCCAGTAGTCTCAGCGGGGAAGAGACCCAGTACTTC.

This sequence joins TRBV19 and TRBJ1-2, with a weak D call TRBD1 (6 bases). The CDR3 has 18 amino acids. Deletions cut 7 bases from V and 0 bases from J, with 24 bases between. Germline loops: CDR1 LNHDA, CDR2 SQIVND (reference sequence). As DNA, the CDR3 is TGTGCCAGTACCCTAGGGGGGGGCAGGCATTCTGCTAACTATGGCTACACCTTC. This codes for CASTLGGGRHSANYGYTF.

The gene calls are TRBV5-6 and TRBJ2-7; D call uncertain. The germline CDR1 and CDR2 sequences are SGHDT and YYEEEE. The V end lost 4 bases, the J end lost 2 bases, and 13 bases lay between the germline ends. The length of the CDR3 is 14 residues. The CDR3 region has the DNA TGTGCCAGCAGCACGTGGGCGGTCCCCTACGAGCAGTACTTC. It translates to CASSTWAVPYEQYF.

The J gene is TRBJ2-1, the V gene TRBV5-6; unclear D gene. The germline V and J ends were trimmed by 0 bases and 3 bases, with 7 bases remaining between them. Germline values: CDR1 SGHDT, CDR2 YYEEEE. There are 14 residues in the CDR3. CDR3 residues: CASSLAGHYNEQFF. Here the CDR3 DNA reads TGTGCCAGCAGCTTGGCGGGCCACTACAATGAGCAGTTCTTC.

This chain links TRBV29-1 with TRBJ1-4; TRBD1 agrees at 7 bases. CDR3 size: 14 residues. From germline, CDR1 is SQVTM and CDR2 ANQGSEA. The trim removed 5 bases at V and 4 bases at J, leaving 7 bases unmatched. CDR3 bases: TGCAGCGTTCGGAAGGGGGCAGATAATGAAAAACTGTTTTTT. Its translation: CSVRKGADNEKLFF.

The chain has TRBV7-2 and TRBJ2-5, with D tentatively TRBD2 (6 bases). Trimming removed 5 bases at V and 5 bases at J, with 21 bases between. The CDR3 consists of 16 residues. The germline CDR1 and CDR2 sequences are SGHTA and FQGNSA. CDR3 loop: CASSQGAGLREETQYF. The CDR3 DNA sequence: TGTGCCAGCAGCCAAGGGGCGGGGTTGAGGGAGGAGACCCAGTACTTC.

This rearrangement joins TRBV7-2 to TRBJ2-3; D might be TRBD1 or TRBD2, each matching 5 bases. The CDR3 totals 13 residues. V was trimmed by 8 bases and J by 3 bases, leaving 12 bases between them. Germline values: CDR1 SGHTA, CDR2 FQGNSA. The CDR3 region has the DNA TGTGCCAGCCTCTGGGGGTCGACAGATACGCAGTATTTT. Translated: CASLWGSTDTQYF.

The chain couples TRBV29-1 to TRBJ2-3, with 11 positions matching TRBD2. The CDR3 runs 16 residues. Unmatched junction bases numbered 10, after V lost 6 bases and J lost 2 bases. CDR1 is SQVTM, CDR2 ANQGSEA, per germline. The CDR3 reads CSVVSGTSGFTDTQYF. The CDR3 DNA follows: TGCAGCGTGGTGTCTGGGACTAGCGGTTTCACAGATACGCAGTATTTT.

This chain uses TRBV2 with TRBJ1-6; TRBD1 agrees at 7 bases. The CDR3 has 15 amino acids. V was pared by 7 bases and J by 5 bases, with 8 bases of the junction left unmatched. CDR1 and CDR2 from the germline V gene are SNHLY and FYNNEI. In DNA, the CDR3 is TGTGCCAGCAAAAGTAGGGACAGCGATAATTCACCCCTCCACTTT. It specifies CASKSRDSDNSPLHF.

V usage is TRBV4-2 and J usage is TRBJ1-5; 9 bases fit TRBD1. After removal of 0 bases from V and 6 bases from J, the junction contained 6 bases not matched to a gene. Germline values: CDR1 LGHNA, CDR2 YNFKEQ. CDR3 size: 16 residues. The CDR3 DNA follows: TGTGCCAGCAGCCAAGAATGGGGACAGGGAGGTCAGCCCCAGCATTTT. Translation: CASSQEWGQGGQPQHF.